Following are 3 T cell receptor beta chains from one sample sequenced in a study of blood T cell repertoires in COVID-19. Data came from immunoSEQ multiplex PCR; TCRdb stores just in-frame clones and leaves some out. The sample includes around 45,000 clones, 82% seen only once; the top ten take roughly a quarter. The sequenced sample was peripheral blood. Source of these receptors: a woman aged 60 to 75 with acute or convalescent COVID-19.

The J gene is TRBJ2-5, the V gene TRBV7-2; 10 nucleotides align to TRBD2. The CDR3 consists of 16 residues. Germline V gene sequence: CDR1 SGHTA, CDR2 FQGNSA. With 5 bases clipped from V and 9 bases from J, the junction kept 15 bases outside the gene matches. The CDR3 nucleotides read TGTGCCAGCAGCCCTCAAGGGGTTAGCGGGGGGCGGTCCCAGTACTTC. The encoded protein is CASSPQGVSGGRSQYF.

The chain links TRBV19 to TRBJ2-5, with 7 bases lining up with TRBD1. Trimming at V came to 4 bases and at J to 2 bases, leaving 7 bases not matched to a gene. The germline V gene has CDR1 LNHDA and CDR2 SQIVND (reference sequence). The CDR3 is 15 amino acids. The CDR3 bases are TGTGCCAGTAGTAGGGGCGACAGGGATCAAGAGACCCAGTACTTC. Translated, it gives CASSRGDRDQETQYF.

V and J are TRBV7-2 and TRBJ2-2, with 9 bases aligning to TRBD2. CDR1 and CDR2 from the germline V gene are SGHTA and FQGNSA. Trimming cost V 5 bases and J 1 base; bases outside gene matches: 2. This CDR3 has 15 residues. CDR3 protein: CASSPTSGNTGELFF. CDR3 in DNA: TGTGCCAGCAGCCCGACTAGCGGGAACACCGGGGAGCTGTTTTTT.